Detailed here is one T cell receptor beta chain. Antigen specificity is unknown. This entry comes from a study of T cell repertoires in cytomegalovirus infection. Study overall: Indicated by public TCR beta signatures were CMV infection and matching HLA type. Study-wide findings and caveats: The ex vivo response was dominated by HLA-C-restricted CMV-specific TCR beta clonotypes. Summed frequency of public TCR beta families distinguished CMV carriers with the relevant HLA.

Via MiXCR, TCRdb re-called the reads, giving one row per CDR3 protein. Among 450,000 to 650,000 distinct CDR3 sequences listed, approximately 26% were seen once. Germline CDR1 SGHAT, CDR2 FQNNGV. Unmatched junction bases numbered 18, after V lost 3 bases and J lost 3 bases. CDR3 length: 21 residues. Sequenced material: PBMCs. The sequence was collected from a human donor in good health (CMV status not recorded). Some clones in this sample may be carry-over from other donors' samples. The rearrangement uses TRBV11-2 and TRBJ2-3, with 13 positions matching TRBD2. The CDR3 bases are TGTGCCAGCAGCTTCCAACGATTAAAGGGACTAGCGGGATATCATACAGATACGCAGTATTTT. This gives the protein CASSFQRLKGLAGYHTDTQYF.